The present TCR beta chain was sequenced within a study of T cells in Graves' hyperthyroidism and ophthalmopathy (dated by TCRdb to between 2017 and 2020). At the level of the whole study: Peripheral blood samples were taken at initial diagnosis, before any treatment was given. Following sampling, methimazole starting at 30 mg daily was given to hyperthyroidism patients, and high-dose intravenous methylprednisolone was given to ophthalmopathy patients. To identify TCR V-J signatures that set the groups apart, the researchers used a discovery cohort of approximately 98 patients, made up of 40 to 45 with Graves' ophthalmopathy and some 56 with stable Graves' hyperthyroidism. Thyroid tissue and blood T-cell repertoires from six Graves' hyperthyroidism patients were also compared in the study. The paper reports TCR Vbeta CDR3 sequencing of some 140 peripheral blood samples: under 45 ophthalmopathy, roughly 74 hyperthyroidism and around 17 progressor patients. The 75 to 100 discovery patients were randomly divided into training and test sets at a 7:3 ratio. Prospective prediction of ophthalmopathy was tested in an independent validation cohort consisting of 18 to 20 hyperthyroidism patients and some 16 patients who later progressed to ophthalmopathy.

Remarks on this clonotype: The antigen it binds to is not known. Base qualities were left out, and no much larger clone turns up one base away.

The junction shows trimming of 4 bases on V and 4 bases on J, plus 13 bases between the germline ends. The CDR3 runs 14 amino acids, cysteine and phenylalanine included. Here the CDR3 DNA is all that survives: 42 bases in frame from base 1. Reading the germline V gene (reference sequence) gives CDR1 SEHNR and CDR2 FQNEAQ. Ophthalmopathy patients had moderately to severely active disease, with a Clinical Activity Score of 3 or more, a NOSPECS grade of 4 or more, and a disease duration of less than 3 months. Exclusion was applied to patients with uncontrolled infections, other autoimmune diseases, pregnancy or lactation. Diagnoses were established on the basis of clinical symptoms, serum thyroxine and TRAb, thyroid ultrasound, and orbital computed tomography. PBMCs were isolated from about 10 ml of fresh peripheral blood by Ficoll-Paque density gradient centrifugation. Total RNA was extracted with Trizol reagent, and quality was checked on an Agilent 2100 Bioanalyzer.

What the authors observed across the whole study: A 13 V-J signature model separated ophthalmopathy from stable hyperthyroidism, with 87.88% sensitivity and 81.08% specificity in cross-validation and 80%/75% in testing. Most expanded thyroid clonotypes (frequency above 0.001) were also detected in blood, a finding suggesting that blood repertoires may reflect thyroid immune responses. In validation, the model predicted progression to ophthalmopathy a median of about 5.9 months before onset, with over 55% sensitivity and 72.22% specificity. Sample size was not statistically predetermined, and blinding of investigators to group allocation was not performed.

Amplification of TCR beta CDR3 regions was carried out from RNA transcripts. The first round of RT-PCR for the TCR CDR3 was performed with the HTBI primer set and the Qiagen OneStep RT-PCR kit. Libraries were constructed in a second round of multiplex PCR, after which size selection and purification were performed. Paired-end sequencing of the libraries was performed with 100 bp reads on an Illumina HiSeq2000. The published analysis was carried out like this. SOAPnuke was used to process the raw data, removing reads that contained adapters or uncalled bases, had a mean Phred below 15, or lacked an exact match to the constant primer or identifier. COPE v1.2.5 was used to merge high-quality paired reads, and clonotypes were defined as unique nucleotide sequences. MiTCR v1.1 was used to align the clonotypes against IMGT TRBV, TRBD and TRBJ reference segments. The analysis included only V-J combinations with a frequency above 0.0001, which together covered roughly 99% of the repertoires. The TCS score was defined as the ratio of F50 (clonal expansion) to E x V (chaos), calculated using BLOSUM62-based TCRdist between CDR3 peptides within each V-J. Welch's t-statistics and random forest reduced fewer than 600 V-J features to 13, which were used in a naive Bayes classifier (R e1071). TCRdb reran the public reads through fastp at Q25 and MiXCR, keeping productive beta chains. Each CDR3 protein gets just one entry, which takes the most common genes and DNA from the rows behind it. The V and J calls were determined by TCRdb, not by the authors. Present in this sample are about 350,000 distinct CDR3 sequences, about a sixth of which were seen just once. Roughly a sixth of the sample rests with the top ten.

Rearrangement joined TRBV7-9 to TRBJ1-1; the D gene is possibly TRBD1, with 6 bases matching. Sequenced material: blood. The receptor was derived from a middle-aged woman with Graves' ophthalmopathy. The CDR3 has the sequence CASSSQGWGTEAFF. The DNA sequence reads TGTGCCAGCAGCTCACAGGGCTGGGGCACTGAAGCTTTCTTT.